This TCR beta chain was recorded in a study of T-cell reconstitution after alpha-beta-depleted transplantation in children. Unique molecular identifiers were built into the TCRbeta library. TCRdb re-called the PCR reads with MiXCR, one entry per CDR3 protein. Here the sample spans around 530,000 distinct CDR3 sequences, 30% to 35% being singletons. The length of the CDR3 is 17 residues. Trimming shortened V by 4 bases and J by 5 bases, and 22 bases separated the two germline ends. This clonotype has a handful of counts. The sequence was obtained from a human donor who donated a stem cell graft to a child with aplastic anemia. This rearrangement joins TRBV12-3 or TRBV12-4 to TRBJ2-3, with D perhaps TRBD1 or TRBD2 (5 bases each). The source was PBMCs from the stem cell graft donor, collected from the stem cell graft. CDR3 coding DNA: TGTGCCAGCAGTTCTGAATTCCGGGACGGCGACCGAGATACGCAGTATTTT. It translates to CASSSEFRDGDRDTQYF.